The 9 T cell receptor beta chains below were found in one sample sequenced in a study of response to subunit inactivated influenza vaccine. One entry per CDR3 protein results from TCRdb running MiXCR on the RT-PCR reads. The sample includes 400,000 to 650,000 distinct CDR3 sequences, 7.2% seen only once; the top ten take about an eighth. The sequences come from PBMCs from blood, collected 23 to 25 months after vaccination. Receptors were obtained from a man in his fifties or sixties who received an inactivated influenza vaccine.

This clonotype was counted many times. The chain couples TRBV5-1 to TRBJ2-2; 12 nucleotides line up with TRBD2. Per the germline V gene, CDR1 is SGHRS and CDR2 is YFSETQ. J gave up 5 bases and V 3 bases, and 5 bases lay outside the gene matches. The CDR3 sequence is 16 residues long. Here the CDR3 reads CASSSGLAGRTGELFF. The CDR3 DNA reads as TGCGCCAGCAGCTCAGGACTAGCGGGACGGACCGGGGAGCTGTTTTTT. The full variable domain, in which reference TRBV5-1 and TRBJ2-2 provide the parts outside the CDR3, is KAGVTQTPRYLIKTRGQQVTLSCSPISGHRSVSWYQQTPGQGLQFLFEYFSETQRNKGNFPGRFSGRQFSNSRSEMNVSTLELGDSALYLCASSSGLAGRTGELFFGEGSRLTVL.

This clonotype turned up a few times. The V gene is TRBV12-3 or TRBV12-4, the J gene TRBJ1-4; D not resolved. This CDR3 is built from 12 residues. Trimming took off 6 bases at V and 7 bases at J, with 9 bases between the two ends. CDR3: CASSRLSEKLFF. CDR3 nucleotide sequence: TGTGCCAGCAGCAGGTTGAGTGAAAAACTGTTTTTT.

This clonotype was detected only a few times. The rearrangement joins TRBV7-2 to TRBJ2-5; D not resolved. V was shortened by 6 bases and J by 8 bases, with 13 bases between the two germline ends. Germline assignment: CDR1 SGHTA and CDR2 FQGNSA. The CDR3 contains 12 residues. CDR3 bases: TGTGCCAGCAGACAATTATATCCCACCCAGTACTTC. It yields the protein CASRQLYPTQYF.

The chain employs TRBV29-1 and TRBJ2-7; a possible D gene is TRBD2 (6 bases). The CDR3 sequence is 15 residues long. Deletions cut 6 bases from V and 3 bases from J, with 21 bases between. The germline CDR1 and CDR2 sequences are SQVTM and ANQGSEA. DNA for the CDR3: TGCAGCGTGATGCCCTCGTGGGGGGATTACTACGAGCAGTACTTC. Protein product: CSVMPSWGDYYEQYF.

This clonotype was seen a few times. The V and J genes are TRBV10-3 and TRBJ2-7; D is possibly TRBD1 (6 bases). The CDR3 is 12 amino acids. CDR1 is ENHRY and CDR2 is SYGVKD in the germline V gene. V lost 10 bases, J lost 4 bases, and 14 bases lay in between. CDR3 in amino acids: CASTGQDYEQYF. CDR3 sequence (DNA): TGTGCCAGCACAGGGCAGGATTACGAGCAGTACTTC.

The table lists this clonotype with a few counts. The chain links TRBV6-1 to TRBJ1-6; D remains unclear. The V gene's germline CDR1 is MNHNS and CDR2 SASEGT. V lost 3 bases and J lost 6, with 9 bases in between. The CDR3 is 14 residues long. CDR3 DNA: TGTGCCAGCAGTGACAGGTTGGGTAATTCACCCCTCCACTTT. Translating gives CASSDRLGNSPLHF.

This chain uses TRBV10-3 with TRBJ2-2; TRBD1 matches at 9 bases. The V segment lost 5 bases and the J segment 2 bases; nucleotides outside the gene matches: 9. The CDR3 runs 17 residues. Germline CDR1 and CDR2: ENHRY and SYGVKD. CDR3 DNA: TGTGCCATCAGTCCGCCTACGGGACAGGGAAACACCGGGGAGCTGTTTTTT. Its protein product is CAISPPTGQGNTGELFF.

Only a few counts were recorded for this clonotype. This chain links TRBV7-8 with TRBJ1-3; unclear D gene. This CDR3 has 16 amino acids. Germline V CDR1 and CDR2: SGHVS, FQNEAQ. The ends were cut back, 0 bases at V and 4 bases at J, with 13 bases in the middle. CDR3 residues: CASSLALRDKGNTIYF. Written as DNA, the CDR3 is TGTGCCAGCAGCTTAGCGCTCCGGGATAAAGGAAACACCATATATTTT. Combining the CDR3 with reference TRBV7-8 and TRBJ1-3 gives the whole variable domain GAGVSQSPRYKVAKRGQDVALRCDPISGHVSLFWYQQALGQGPEFLTYFQNEAQLDKSGLPSDRFFAERPEGSVSTLKIQRTQQEDSAVYLCASSLALRDKGNTIYFGEGSWLTVV.

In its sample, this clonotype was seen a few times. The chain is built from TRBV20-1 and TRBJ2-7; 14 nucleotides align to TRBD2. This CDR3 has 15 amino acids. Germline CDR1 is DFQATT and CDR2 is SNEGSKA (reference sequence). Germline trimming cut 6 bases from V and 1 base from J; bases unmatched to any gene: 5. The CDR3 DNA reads TGCAGTGCCATCGGGACTAGCGGGGGATCCTACGAGCAGTACTTC. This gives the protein CSAIGTSGGSYEQYF.